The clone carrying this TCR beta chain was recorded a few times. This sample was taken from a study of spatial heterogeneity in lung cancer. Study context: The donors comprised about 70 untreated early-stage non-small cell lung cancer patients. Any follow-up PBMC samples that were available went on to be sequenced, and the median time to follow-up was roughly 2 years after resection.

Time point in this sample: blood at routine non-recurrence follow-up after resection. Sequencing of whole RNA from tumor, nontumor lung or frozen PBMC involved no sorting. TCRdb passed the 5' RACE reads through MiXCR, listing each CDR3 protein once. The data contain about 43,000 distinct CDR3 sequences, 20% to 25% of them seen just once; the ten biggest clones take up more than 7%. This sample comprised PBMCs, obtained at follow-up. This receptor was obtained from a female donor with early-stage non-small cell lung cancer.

The CDR3 sequence: CASSLDPTYGYTF. The CDR3 DNA sequence: TGTGCCAGCAGCTTAGATCCGACCTATGGCTACACCTTC. The rearrangement uses TRBV7-2 and TRBJ1-2, with no clear D. This CDR3 contains 13 residues. Germline values: CDR1 SGHTA, CDR2 FQGNSA. The germline V and J ends were trimmed by 1 base and 4 bases, with 7 bases remaining between them.